This TCR beta chain came from a study of Ad26.COV2.S vaccination and SARS-CoV-2 variants. Study information: Participants got Ad26.COV2.S intramuscularly, once or twice 56 days apart.

Profiled with immunoSEQ multiplex PCR; TCRdb holds only in-frame clones, not every one. The sample includes hundreds of thousands of clones, 88% of them seen just once. Documented treatment: around 19 received Ad26.COV2.S at low or high dose, single or two shots; 5 received placebo; per-sample allocation not given. The study sampled participants on day 63 after the first vaccine or placebo injection. Findings of the study overall: From the TCR breadth and depth analyses, total T cell responses may have been underestimated. Vaccine and placebo recipients had comparable breadth of non-spike TCRs.

The sample holds one count of this clone. The antigen is not known. Germline V CDR1 and CDR2: SGHRS, YFSETQ. This CDR3 is built from 16 residues. Trimming cost V 2 bases and J 2 bases, with 17 bases left between them. The TCR sequence derives from a person between 18 and 59 years old who received the Ad26.COV2.S COVID-19 vaccine or a placebo. Material: peripheral blood, obtained in a trial of Ad26.COV2.S vaccine versus placebo. This chain joins TRBV5-1 and TRBJ2-7; unclear D gene. The CDR3 spells CASSFAPSAAAYEQYF. The CDR3 DNA reads as TGCGCCAGCAGCTTCGCCCCATCCGCTGCTGCCTACGAGCAGTACTTC. Using reference TRBV5-1 and TRBJ2-7 for the parts outside the CDR3, the full variable domain is KAGVTQTPRYLIKTRGQQVTLSCSPISGHRSVSWYQQTPGQGLQFLFEYFSETQRNKGNFPGRFSGRQFSNSRSEMNVSTLELGDSALYLCASSFAPSAAAYEQYFGPGTRLTVT.